Listed here are 10 T cell receptor beta chains from one sample, sequenced in a study of blood T cell repertoires in COVID-19. Libraries were prepared by immunoSEQ multiplex PCR; TCRdb keeps only in-frame clonotypes and omits some of them. The sample holds fewer than 200,000 clones, approximately 85% seen once. The sample taken for sequencing was peripheral blood. These receptors originate from a man in his 60s who had recovered from COVID-19.

The CDR3 loop reads CASSEAPQVYGYTF. CDR3 bases: TGTGCCAGCAGTGAAGCCCCCCAGGTCTATGGCTACACCTTC. The genes are TRBV6-1 and TRBJ1-2; D remains ambiguous. Germline loops: CDR1 MNHNS, CDR2 SASEGT. V lost 0 bases to trimming and J lost 4 bases, with 9 bases between them. The CDR3 is 14 amino acids.

The chain has TRBV7-9 and TRBJ2-3, with D possibly being TRBD1 (5 bases). The CDR3 has 14 residues. Germline V gene data show CDR1 as SEHNR and CDR2 as FQNEAQ (reference sequence). V gave up 2 bases and J gave up 4 bases, with 10 bases separating them. In DNA, the CDR3 is TGTGCCAGCAGCTTACAGGGTCCCGCAGATACGCAGTATTTT. Its protein is CASSLQGPADTQYF.

The chain couples TRBV30 to TRBJ1-6; 8 bases fit TRBD1. V dropped 2 bases and J dropped 9; count of bases not matched to a gene: 9. The CDR3 extends over 15 amino acids. Looked up from germline, CDR1 is GTSNPN and CDR2 is SVGIG (reference sequence). CDR3 coding DNA: TGTGCCTGGAGTCCACAGGGGGGGGCCGGTTCACCCCTCCACTTT. Translated, it gives CAWSPQGGAGSPLHF.

The J gene is TRBJ1-2, the V gene TRBV29-1; D gene unclear. Germline CDR1 and CDR2: SQVTM and ANQGSEA. CDR3 length equals 16 residues. V shed 0 bases and J shed 6 bases, with 20 bases lying between them. The CDR3 reads CSVEDLGLAAWDGYTF. DNA for the CDR3: TGCAGCGTTGAAGATTTAGGATTAGCTGCGTGGGATGGCTACACCTTC. Combining the CDR3 with reference TRBV29-1 and TRBJ1-2 gives the whole variable domain SAVISQKPSRDICQRGTSLTIQCQVDSQVTMMFWYRQQPGQSLTLIATANQGSEATYESGFVIDKFPISRPNLTFSTLTVSNMSPEDSSIYLCSVEDLGLAAWDGYTFGSGTRLTVV.

The CDR3 reads CSGLGREQGATDTQYF. CDR3 nucleotides: TGCAGCGGCCTGGGTCGGGAACAGGGGGCAACAGATACGCAGTATTTT. The J gene is TRBJ2-3, the V gene TRBV29-1, with 9 positions matching TRBD1. Germline V gives CDR1 SQVTM, CDR2 ANQGSEA. Trimming cost V 7 bases and J 3 bases; bases outside gene matches: 14. The CDR3 consists of 16 residues.

J is TRBJ1-2 and V is TRBV9, with D possibly being TRBD1 (6 bases). This CDR3 comprises 13 residues. From germline, CDR1 is SGDLS and CDR2 YYNGEE. Trimming cost V 0 bases and J 11 bases, with 14 bases left between them. The CDR3 sequence: CASSVGDKLLYTF. The CDR3 DNA follows: TGTGCCAGCAGCGTAGGGGACAAGCTCCTGTACACCTTC.

This clone came up many times. This sequence joins TRBV11-3 and TRBJ2-7; TRBD1 agrees at 9 bases. The V gene's germline CDR1 is SGHNT and CDR2 YENEEA. V was clipped by 5 bases and J by 4 bases; unmatched bases: 6. This CDR3 contains 14 residues. This CDR3 is CASSLGQGRYEQYF. In DNA, the CDR3 is TGTGCCAGCAGCCTCGGACAGGGGAGGTACGAGCAGTACTTC.

The V call is TRBV5-4, the J call TRBJ2-7, with 8 bases lining up with TRBD2. This CDR3 contains 15 residues. Germline loops: CDR1 SGHNT, CDR2 YYREEE (reference sequence). Trimming removed 3 bases from V and 7 bases from J; junction bases left unmatched: 12. CDR3 in amino acids: CASSSFGGASGEQYF. CDR3 DNA sequence: TGTGCCAGCAGCTCTTTCGGGGGGGCCTCGGGGGAGCAGTACTTC.

The chain recombines TRBV5-6 with TRBJ2-7; TRBD2 aligns across 9 bases. After removal of 0 bases from V and 3 bases from J, the junction contained 10 bases not matched to a gene. The CDR3 covers 17 residues. Germline CDR1 is SGHDT and CDR2 is YYEEEE. The CDR3, as DNA: TGTGCCAGCAGCTTGGCGGCTAGCGGGGTCCGAGTCTACGAGCAGTACTTC. Translating it yields CASSLAASGVRVYEQYF.

The chain employs TRBV13 and TRBJ2-1; 14 bases line up with TRBD2. This CDR3 has 19 residues. The V gene's germline CDR1 is PRHDT and CDR2 FYEKMQ (reference sequence). Trimming took 3 bases from V and 2 from J; bases not matched to a gene: 9. DNA of the CDR3: TGTGCCAGCAGCTTTAGAGGGACTAGCGGGGGTCTAGCCTACAATGAGCAGTTCTTC. It translates to CASSFRGTSGGLAYNEQFF.